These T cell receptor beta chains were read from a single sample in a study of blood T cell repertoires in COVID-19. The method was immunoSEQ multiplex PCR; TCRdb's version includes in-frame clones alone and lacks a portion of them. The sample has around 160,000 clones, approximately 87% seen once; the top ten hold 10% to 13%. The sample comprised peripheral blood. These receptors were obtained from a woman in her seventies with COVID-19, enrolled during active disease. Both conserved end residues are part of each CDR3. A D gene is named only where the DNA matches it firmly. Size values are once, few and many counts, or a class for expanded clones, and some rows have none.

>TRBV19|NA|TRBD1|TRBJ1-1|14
CASSPQGQGAEAFF
TGTGCCAGTAGTCCCCAGGGACAGGGAGCTGAAGCTTTCTTT
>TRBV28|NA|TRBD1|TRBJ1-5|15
CASSRGTGWDQPQHF
TGTGCCAGCAGTCGAGGGACAGGGTGGGATCAGCCCCAGCATTTT
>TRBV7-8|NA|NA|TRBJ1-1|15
CASSVVQNMNTEAFF
TGTGCCAGCAGCGTAGTACAGAACATGAACACTGAAGCTTTCTTT
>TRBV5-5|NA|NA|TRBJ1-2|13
CASSPNRVHGYTF
TGTGCCAGCAGCCCTAACAGGGTCCATGGCTACACCTTC
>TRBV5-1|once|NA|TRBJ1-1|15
CASSEVLGEGTEAFF
TGCGCCAGCAGCGAGGTTTTAGGGGAGGGCACTGAAGCTTTCTTT
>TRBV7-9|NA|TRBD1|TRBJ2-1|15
CASSFGQGEGDEQFF
TGTGCCAGCAGCTTCGGACAGGGGGAGGGAGATGAGCAGTTCTTC
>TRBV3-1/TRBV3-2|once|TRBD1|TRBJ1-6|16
CASSPGGQGYGSPLHF
TGTGCCAGCAGCCCCGGGGGACAGGGGTACGGGTCACCCCTCCACTTT
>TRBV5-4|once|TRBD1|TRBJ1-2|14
CASSAQTGGFGYTF
TGTGCCAGCAGCGCACAGACAGGGGGTTTTGGCTACACCTTC
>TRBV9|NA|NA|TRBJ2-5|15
CASSVQQGGGETQYF
TGTGCCAGCAGCGTACAACAGGGTGGCGGGGAGACCCAGTACTTC
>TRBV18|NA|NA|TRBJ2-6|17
CASSPSPGTFGANVLTF
TGTGCCAGCTCACCAAGCCCCGGGACATTTGGGGCCAACGTCCTGACTTTC
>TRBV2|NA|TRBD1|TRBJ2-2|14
CASSILTGGGELFF
TGTGCCAGCAGTATCTTGACAGGGGGCGGGGAGCTGTTTTTT
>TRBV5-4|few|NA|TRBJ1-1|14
CASSLATGNTEAFF
TGTGCCAGCAGCTTGGCGACGGGGAACACTGAAGCTTTCTTT
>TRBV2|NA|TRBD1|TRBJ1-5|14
CASNTGTGDQPQHF
TGTGCCAGCAATACCGGGACAGGGGATCAGCCCCAGCATTTT
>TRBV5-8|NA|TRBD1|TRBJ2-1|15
CASSLQGAFYNEQFF
TGTGCCAGCAGTTTACAGGGGGCGTTCTACAATGAGCAGTTCTTC
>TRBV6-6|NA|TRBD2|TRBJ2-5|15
CASSRGTSGTETQYF
TGTGCCAGCAGCCGAGGGACTAGCGGGACGGAGACCCAGTACTTC
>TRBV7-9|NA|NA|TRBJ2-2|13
CASSLVPKRELFF
TGTGCCAGCAGCTTAGTACCAAAGCGGGAGCTGTTTTTT
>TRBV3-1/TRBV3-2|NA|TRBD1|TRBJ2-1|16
CASSLRRDRAYNEQFF
TGTGCCAGCAGCCTAAGACGGGACAGGGCCTACAATGAGCAGTTCTTC
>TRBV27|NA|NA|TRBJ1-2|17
CASSFSTRPPGLYGYTF
TGTGCCAGCAGTTTCTCCACCCGACCCCCAGGGTTGTATGGCTACACCTTC
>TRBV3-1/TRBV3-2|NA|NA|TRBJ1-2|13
CASRQGGQRGYTF
TGTGCCAGCAGACAAGGGGGGCAGCGTGGCTACACCTTC
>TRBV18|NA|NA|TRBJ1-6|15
CASSPGQGYNSPLHF
TGTGCCAGCTCACCAGGTCAGGGGTATAATTCACCCCTCCACTTT
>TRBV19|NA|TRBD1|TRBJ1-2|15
CASLNTPGQSYGYTF
TGTGCCAGTTTAAATACTCCGGGACAGTCTTATGGCTACACCTTC
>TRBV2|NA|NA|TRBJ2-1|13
CASSAGFYNEQFF
TGTGCCAGCAGTGCAGGGTTCTACAATGAGCAGTTCTTC
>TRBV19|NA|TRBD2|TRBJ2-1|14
CASSMGTSWNEQFF
TGTGCCAGTAGTATGGGGACTAGCTGGAATGAGCAGTTCTTC
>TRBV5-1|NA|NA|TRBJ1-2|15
CASSSSGTQLYGYTF
TGCGCCAGCAGCTCCTCCGGGACTCAACTCTATGGCTACACCTTC
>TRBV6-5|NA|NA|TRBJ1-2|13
CASSPGGQGRDTF
TGTGCCAGCAGCCCGGGGGGGCAGGGCCGGGACACCTTC
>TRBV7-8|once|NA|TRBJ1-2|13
CASSLDRYYGYTF
TGTGCCAGCAGCTTAGACAGATACTATGGCTACACCTTC
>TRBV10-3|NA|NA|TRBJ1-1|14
CAISGTTVNTEAFF
TGTGCCATCAGTGGGACGACAGTTAACACTGAAGCTTTCTTT
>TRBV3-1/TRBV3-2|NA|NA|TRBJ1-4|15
CASSQDPGEDEKLFF
TGTGCCAGCAGCCAAGACCCAGGCGAAGATGAAAAACTGTTTTTT
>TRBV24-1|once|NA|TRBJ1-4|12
CATSDQADKLFF
TGTGCCACCAGTGATCAGGCAGATAAACTGTTTTTT
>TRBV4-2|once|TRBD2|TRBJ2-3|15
CASSRGLAGWDTQYF
TGTGCCAGCAGCCGGGGACTAGCGGGTTGGGATACGCAGTATTTT
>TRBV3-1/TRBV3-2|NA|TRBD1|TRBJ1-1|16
CASTNRDRGENTEAFF
TGTGCCAGCACCAACCGAGACAGGGGTGAGAACACTGAAGCTTTCTTT
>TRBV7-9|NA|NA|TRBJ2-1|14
CASSLAPAGNEQFF
TGTGCCAGCAGCTTAGCGCCAGCGGGCAATGAGCAGTTCTTC
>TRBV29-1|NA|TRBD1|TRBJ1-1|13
CSVGQGKNTEAFF
TGCAGCGTGGGACAGGGAAAGAACACTGAAGCTTTCTTT
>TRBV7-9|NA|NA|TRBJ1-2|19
CASSPPRGQHLQSNYGYTF
TGTGCCAGCAGCCCACCAAGAGGACAGCACCTACAATCTAACTATGGCTACACCTTC
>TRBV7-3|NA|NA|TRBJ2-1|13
CASRLGVESEQFF
TGTGCCAGCAGGCTAGGGGTTGAGAGTGAGCAGTTCTTC
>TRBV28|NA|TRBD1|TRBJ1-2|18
CASSLGDSLWIPNYGYTF
TGTGCCAGCAGTTTAGGGGACAGTCTCTGGATCCCTAACTATGGCTACACCTTC
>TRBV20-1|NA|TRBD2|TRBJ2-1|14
CSASMASGGPPQFF
TGCAGTGCTAGTATGGCTAGCGGGGGCCCGCCCCAGTTCTTC
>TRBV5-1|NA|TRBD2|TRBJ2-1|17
CASSRTSGGAFINEQFF
TGCGCCAGCAGCCGGACTAGCGGGGGGGCTTTTATTAATGAGCAGTTCTTC
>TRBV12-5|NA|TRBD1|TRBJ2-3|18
CASGLGTGSRGSTDTQYF
TGTGCTAGTGGTCTCGGGACAGGGTCCCGGGGGAGCACAGATACGCAGTATTTT
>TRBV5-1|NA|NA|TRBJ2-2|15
CASSLAGGAPGELFF
TGCGCCAGCAGCTTGGCGGGGGGCGCACCCGGGGAGCTGTTTTTT
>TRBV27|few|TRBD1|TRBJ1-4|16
CASSLSRTGGNEKLFF
TGTGCCAGCAGTTTATCTCGGACAGGTGGTAATGAAAAACTGTTTTTT
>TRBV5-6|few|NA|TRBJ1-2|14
CASSIGQPIYGYTF
TGTGCCAGCAGCATAGGACAGCCGATCTATGGCTACACCTTC
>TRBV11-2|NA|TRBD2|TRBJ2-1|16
CASNQGTSGGSNEQFF
TGTGCCAGCAACCAGGGGACTAGCGGGGGTTCGAATGAGCAGTTCTTC
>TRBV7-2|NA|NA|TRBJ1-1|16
CASSLFVGRINTEAFF
TGTGCCAGCAGCTTATTCGTTGGGAGGATTAACACTGAAGCTTTCTTT
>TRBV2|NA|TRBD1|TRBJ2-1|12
CASSPETGDGFF
TGTGCCAGCAGTCCGGAGACAGGGGACGGGTTCTTC
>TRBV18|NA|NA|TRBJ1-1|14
CASSPPFLNTEAFF
TGTGCCAGCTCACCACCGTTCTTGAACACTGAAGCTTTCTTT